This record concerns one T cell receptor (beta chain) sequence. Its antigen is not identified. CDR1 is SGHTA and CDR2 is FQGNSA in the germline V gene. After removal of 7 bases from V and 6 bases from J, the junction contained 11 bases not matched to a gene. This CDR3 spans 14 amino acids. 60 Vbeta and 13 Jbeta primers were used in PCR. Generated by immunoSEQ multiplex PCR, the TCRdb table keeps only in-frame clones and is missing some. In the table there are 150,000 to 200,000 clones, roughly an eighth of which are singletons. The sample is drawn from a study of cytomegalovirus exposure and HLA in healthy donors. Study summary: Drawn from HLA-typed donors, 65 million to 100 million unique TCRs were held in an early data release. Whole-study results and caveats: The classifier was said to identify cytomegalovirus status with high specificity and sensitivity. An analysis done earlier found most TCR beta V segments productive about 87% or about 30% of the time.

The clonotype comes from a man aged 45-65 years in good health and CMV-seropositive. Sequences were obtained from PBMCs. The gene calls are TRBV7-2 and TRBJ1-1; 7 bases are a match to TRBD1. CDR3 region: CASTKTTGFPEAFF. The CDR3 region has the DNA TGTGCCAGCACCAAGACGACAGGGTTTCCTGAAGCTTTCTTT.